One and the same sample provided the 11 T cell receptor beta chains below, sequenced in a study of human T cells and chemical hapten exposure. Specified time point: patch test 1, 2 weeks after DPC sensitization. Treatment in this sample: therapeutic diphenylcyclopropenone sensitization with weekly scalp DPC. Via MiXCR, TCRdb re-called the RACE reads, giving one row per CDR3 protein. The table has around 53,000 distinct CDR3 sequences, 9.3% seen once. Material: whole blood, obtained in connection with sensitization to the hapten diphenylcyclopropenone (DPC). These receptors originate from a woman in her fifties or sixties with alopecia areata. Some clones in this sample may be carry-over from other donors' samples.

The chain is built from TRBV9 and TRBJ2-2; 11 nucleotides match TRBD2. From germline, CDR1 is SGDLS and CDR2 YYNGEE. The junction had 5 bases not matched to a gene; V was cut back by 2 bases and J by 5 bases. The CDR3 sequence is 16 residues long. The CDR3 DNA reads as TGTGCCAGCAGCGTTACTAGCGGGAGTCGGACCGGGGAGCTGTTTTTT. Its translation: CASSVTSGSRTGELFF.

The table lists this clonotype with many counts. The CDR3 DNA is TGCAGTGCCCGAAAGGGACTCCCTAGGGACACTGAAGCTTTCTTT. Its translation: CSARKGLPRDTEAFF. The rearrangement joins TRBV20-1 to TRBJ1-1; possibly TRBD1 for D (5 bases). The germline CDR1 and CDR2 sequences are DFQATT and SNEGSKA (reference sequence). V lost 6 bases, J lost 3 bases, and 20 bases lay in between. CDR3 length: 15 residues.

This clonotype was seen at least ten times. The chain is built from TRBV20-1 and TRBJ1-5; 8 nucleotides line up with TRBD1. Unmatched junction bases numbered 11, after V lost 3 bases and J lost 7 bases. This CDR3 has 15 residues. The germline gives CDR1 DFQATT, CDR2 SNEGSKA (reference sequence). DNA for the CDR3: TGCAGTGCTAGGGAGGACAGGGCCGCGGGGCAGCCCCAGCATTTT. As protein: CSAREDRAAGQPQHF.

Ten or more counts support this clonotype. The rearrangement uses TRBV7-6 and TRBJ2-3, with D perhaps assigned TRBD1 or TRBD2 (5 bases each). Trimming removed 6 bases from V and 7 bases from J, with 14 bases in between. This CDR3 region has 13 residues. Germline loops: CDR1 SGHVS, CDR2 FNYEAQ. CDR3 in DNA: TGTGCCAGCAGTAGGGACCGGACTTATACGCAGTATTTT. Its protein is CASSRDRTYTQYF.

This clonotype showed up many times. CDR3 DNA sequence: TGCGCCAGCGGAAGGAGCGGGAGCGCCGGGGAGCTGTTTTTT. Amino acids: CASGRSGSAGELFF. This chain uses TRBV4-1 with TRBJ2-2; 8 nucleotides match TRBD2. Germline CDR1 is MGHRA and CDR2 is YSYEKL. Losses at the gene ends were 8 bases for V and 6 bases for J; bases not matched to a gene: 8. CDR3 length: 14 amino acids.

This clonotype turned up a few times. This chain connects TRBV11-2 to TRBJ2-7, with D possibly being TRBD1 or TRBD2 (5 bases each). V was shortened by 3 bases and J by 4 bases, with 22 bases between the two germline ends. Germline assignment: CDR1 SGHAT and CDR2 FQNNGV. CDR3 length: 17 residues. CDR3 residues: CASSLGPGPSAAYEQYF. The CDR3 DNA is TGTGCCAGCAGCTTGGGGCCGGGACCCTCAGCGGCGTACGAGCAGTACTTC.

A few counts support this clonotype. This chain links TRBV12-3 or TRBV12-4 with TRBJ1-1; perhaps TRBD1 as D (5 bases). This CDR3 comprises 14 residues. V was clipped by 6 bases and J by 4 bases, with 15 bases between them. Written as DNA, the CDR3 is TGTGCCAGCAGGAGGGGCGGCCATGGCACTGAAGCTTTCTTT. Translating gives CASRRGGHGTEAFF.

This clonotype was counted at least ten times. Here the CDR3 reads CSATAGTALSTDTQYF. DNA for the CDR3: TGCAGTGCTACCGCTGGGACTGCCCTGAGCACAGATACGCAGTATTTT. The chain couples TRBV20-1 to TRBJ2-3; D may be TRBD2 (6 bases). The V gene's germline CDR1 is DFQATT and CDR2 SNEGSKA (reference sequence). The CDR3 spans 16 residues. The germline V and J ends were trimmed by 4 bases and 0 bases, with 17 bases remaining between them.

V and J are TRBV29-1 and TRBJ1-1; tentative D call: TRBD1 (6 bases). The CDR3 runs to 12 residues. Germline V CDR1 and CDR2: SQVTM, ANQGSEA. The CDR3 coding sequence is TGCAGAGGGGGGAGCTTGAACACTGAAGCTTTCTTT. Translated: CRGGSLNTEAFF.

This clonotype has only a few counts. The chain employs TRBV18 and TRBJ1-1, with 10 bases that match TRBD1. Germline trimming cut 6 bases from V and 4 bases from J; bases unmatched to any gene: 5. Per the germline V gene, CDR1 is KGHSH and CDR2 is LQKENI. This CDR3 comprises 14 residues. CDR3 DNA: TGTGCCAGCTCGGGGACAGGGGCAGGCACTGAAGCTTTCTTT. Translated: CASSGTGAGTEAFF. The whole variable domain, remainder taken from reference TRBV18 and TRBJ1-1, is NAGVMQNPRHLVRRRGQEARLRCSPMKGHSHVYWYRQLPEEGLKFMVYLQKENIIDESGMPKERFSAEFPKEGPSILRIQQVVRGDSAAYFCASSGTGAGTEAFFGQGTRLTVV.

This clonotype was counted many times. CDR3 sequence: CSAPLAGGPEQFF. The CDR3 coding sequence is TGCAGTGCACCGCTAGCGGGAGGCCCTGAGCAGTTCTTC. This chain connects TRBV20-1 to TRBJ2-1, with 11 bases identical to TRBD2. CDR3 length equals 13 residues. The germline CDR1 and CDR2 sequences are DFQATT and SNEGSKA (reference sequence). V lost 6 bases, J lost 9 bases, and 7 bases stayed unmatched.